A selection of T cell receptor beta chains follows, all from one sample in a study of spatial heterogeneity in lung cancer. TCRdb processed the 5' RACE reads anew with MiXCR; each CDR3 protein has one entry. This table has more than 15,000 distinct CDR3 sequences, 20% to 25% appearing once. Sample: PBMCs, taken at surgery. Receptor source: a female donor with early-stage non-small cell lung cancer. Each CDR3 is given with its conserved first and last residue. D genes are given only for firm matches. Clone sizes are given selectively: once, few, many, or a class where the clone is expanded.

cdr3_nt cdr3_aa v_call clone_size j_call d_call
TGTGCCAGCAGTTTGGACGGCCTCGCCTATGGCTACACCTTC CASSLDGLAYGYTF TRBV28 medium-sized TRBJ1-2 .
TGTGCCAGCAGCGTAGTGGGGGCCAACGTCCTGACTTTC CASSVVGANVLTF TRBV9 many TRBJ2-6 .
TGTGCCAGCAGCGTACGACAGCCGTGGAACACTGAAGCTTTCTTT CASSVRQPWNTEAFF TRBV7-9 medium-sized TRBJ1-1 .
TGTGCCAGCAGCTTGTTTACAGATACGCAGTATTTT CASSLFTDTQYF TRBV7-8 many TRBJ2-3 .
TGTGCCAGCAGTTTAGGGGGTCTAGCGGACCCCACAGATACGCAGTATTTT CASSLGGLADPTDTQYF TRBV12-3/TRBV12-4 . TRBJ2-3 TRBD2
TGTGCCAGCAGTTTATGGGGGACAGGGACCTACGAGCAGTACTTC CASSLWGTGTYEQYF TRBV28 few TRBJ2-7 TRBD1
TGTGCCAGCACTAACAGTCCCTCTGGGGCCAACGTCCTGACTTTC CASTNSPSGANVLTF TRBV27 . TRBJ2-6 .
TGTGCCAGCAGTGCGAGACGTATGAACACTGAAGCTTTCTTT CASSARRMNTEAFF TRBV27 . TRBJ1-1 .
TGCAGCGGTGGTAGGGGCCCCTCCTACGAGCAGTACTTC CSGGRGPSYEQYF TRBV29-1 few TRBJ2-7 .
TGCAGTGCTACCGAGGGGGGGGGCTTGTACAATGAGCAGTTCTTC CSATEGGGLYNEQFF TRBV20-1 many TRBJ2-1 .
TGCAGTGCTCACTCCCCGGGACAGGGCTACGAGCAGTACTTC CSAHSPGQGYEQYF TRBV20-1 . TRBJ2-7 TRBD1
TGTGCCAGCAGTTACTCGAGTGATGTAGGTGAAAAACTGTTTTTT CASSYSSDVGEKLFF TRBV6-5 . TRBJ1-4 .
TGTGCCAGCAGCACGAACCGGGACAGGGGTCGGGGCACTGAAGCTTTCTTT CASSTNRDRGRGTEAFF TRBV7-3 medium-sized TRBJ1-1 TRBD1
TGTGCCAGCAGTGACGGGGGAGGAGCAGATACGCAGTATTTT CASSDGGGADTQYF TRBV6-4 . TRBJ2-3 .
TGTGCCAGTAGTGCGTCCGGGACACTTTACAATGAGCAGTTCTTC CASSASGTLYNEQFF TRBV19 medium-sized TRBJ2-1 .
TGTGCCAGCAGCTTAATGCCAACTAATGAAAAACTGTTTTTT CASSLMPTNEKLFF TRBV7-3 . TRBJ1-4 .
TGTGCCAGCAGTAGCGGGAGGGGGCGTGAGCAGTTCTTC CASSSGRGREQFF TRBV6-2/TRBV6-3 few TRBJ2-1 TRBD2
TGTGCCAGCAGCGATGGGACTAGCGTTGAGCAGTTCTTC CASSDGTSVEQFF TRBV16 medium-sized TRBJ2-1 TRBD2
TGTGCCAGCAGTCCTTACGCCGGCCGGGCCGCGAACACTGAAGCTTTCTTT CASSPYAGRAANTEAFF TRBV27 many TRBJ1-1 .
TGTGCCAGCAGCTTAGAGTGGTCAGGGGAGTACTTC CASSLEWSGEYF TRBV7-8 . TRBJ2-7 .
TGTGCCAGCAGCTATGTTTTAGGCACAGATACGCAGTATTTT CASSYVLGTDTQYF TRBV7-2 medium-sized TRBJ2-3 .
TGCAGTGCTATCTGGGAAGATACGCAGTATTTT CSAIWEDTQYF TRBV20-1 many TRBJ2-3 .
TGTGCCAGCAGCTCGACAATGGGGGAAAAACTGTTTTTT CASSSTMGEKLFF TRBV7-2 . TRBJ1-4 .
TGTGCCAGCAAGGTAGGAAACACTGAAGCTTTCTTT CASKVGNTEAFF TRBV27 medium-sized TRBJ1-1 .
TGTGCCAGCAGCAAGGTTAACACTGAAGCTTTCTTT CASSKVNTEAFF TRBV4-2 once TRBJ1-1 .
TGTGCCAGCAAACAGTACAATGAGCAGTTCTTC CASKQYNEQFF TRBV27 . TRBJ2-1 .
TGTGCCAGCAGTCCTGTTAGGACTAGCGTCCTGGGGGAGCAGTTCTTC CASSPVRTSVLGEQFF TRBV28 many TRBJ2-1 TRBD2
TGCGCCAGCAGCCAAGCGGCTTATAACACCGGGGAGCTGTTTTTT CASSQAAYNTGELFF TRBV4-3 . TRBJ2-2 .
TGTGCCAGCAGCGCGCCGGGACAGCAAGCTTTCTTT CASSAPGQQAFF TRBV11-3 medium-sized TRBJ1-1 TRBD1
TGTGCCAGCAGTTCTCCGAGACAGACCTATGGCTACACCTTC CASSSPRQTYGYTF TRBV28 . TRBJ1-2 .
TGTGCCAGCAGCTTACGCGGCCACGAGCAGTACTTC CASSLRGHEQYF TRBV11-2 many TRBJ2-7 .
TGTGCCAGTGGGGACGACAAAACCTACGAGCAGTACTTC CASGDDKTYEQYF TRBV27 many TRBJ2-7 .
TGCAGTGCTAGTTCGGGGGTATCCTACAATGAGCAGTTCTTC CSASSGVSYNEQFF TRBV20-1 many TRBJ2-1 .
TGTGCCAGCAGTCCTCACAGGGGACCGTCTGGGGCCAACGTCCTGACTTTC CASSPHRGPSGANVLTF TRBV12-3/TRBV12-4 many TRBJ2-6 TRBD1
TGTGCCAGTAGGACGGAGTATAATTCACCCCTCCACTTT CASRTEYNSPLHF TRBV19 medium-sized TRBJ1-6 .
TGTGCCAGCAGCACCTTCCTAGGGAGCGAAGGCACAGATACGCAGTATTTT CASSTFLGSEGTDTQYF TRBV6-1 many TRBJ2-3 .
TGCAGCGTTGAATTCCTCTCTAGATATCCCTACAATGAGCAGTTCTTC CSVEFLSRYPYNEQFF TRBV29-1 many TRBJ2-1 .